A selection of T cell receptor beta chains follows, all from one sample in a study of tissue T cells after allogeneic stem cell transplantation. Using immunoSEQ multiplex PCR, the repertoire was profiled, and TCRdb retains in-frame clones only, with some absent. Of roughly 1,500 clones listed, just under 85% are singletons. The material was blood, obtained at autopsy. The receptors were gathered from a male patient at least 60 years old with steroid-refractory graft-versus-host disease after an allogeneic stem cell transplant. Some of these T cells may belong to the graft donor. Each CDR3 is given with its conserved first and last residue. D genes are given only for firm matches. Where a row states a size, it is once, few, many or the class of an expanded clone; other rows omit it.

d_gene: -; j_gene: TRBJ2-3; abundance: -; v_gene: TRBV11-3; CDR3nt: TGTGCCAGCAGCCCCCCGGCCACAGATACGCAGTATTTT; CDR3aa: CASSPPATDTQYF
d_gene: -; j_gene: TRBJ1-1; abundance: hyperexpanded; v_gene: TRBV20-1; CDR3nt: TGCAGTGCTAGAGGTAACACTGAAGCTTTCTTT; CDR3aa: CSARGNTEAFF
d_gene: TRBD1; j_gene: TRBJ2-3; abundance: -; v_gene: TRBV29-1; CDR3nt: TGCAGCGTTTACACTCGGACAGGCCCGGATACGCAGTATTTT; CDR3aa: CSVYTRTGPDTQYF
d_gene: -; j_gene: TRBJ2-7; abundance: -; v_gene: TRBV1; CDR3nt: TGCACCAGCAGCCAAGTGCTATTTAACTCCTACGAGCAGTACTTC; CDR3aa: CTSSQVLFNSYEQYF
d_gene: -; j_gene: TRBJ1-2; abundance: -; v_gene: TRBV9; CDR3nt: TGTGCCAGTGGCGGGATTGAGGATGGCTACACCTTC; CDR3aa: CASGGIEDGYTF
d_gene: -; j_gene: TRBJ2-7; abundance: -; v_gene: TRBV11-2; CDR3nt: TGTGCCAGCAGCTTAGATCGGCAGACCCATTACGAGCAGTACTTC; CDR3aa: CASSLDRQTHYEQYF
d_gene: -; j_gene: TRBJ1-3; abundance: -; v_gene: TRBV28; CDR3nt: TGTGCCAGCAAAGTCTCTGGAAACACCATATATTTT; CDR3aa: CASKVSGNTIYF
d_gene: -; j_gene: TRBJ1-1; abundance: -; v_gene: TRBV27; CDR3nt: TGTGCCAGCAGTTTAGCGAGTGACACTGAAGCTTTCTTT; CDR3aa: CASSLASDTEAFF
d_gene: -; j_gene: TRBJ2-7; abundance: -; v_gene: TRBV6-6; CDR3nt: TGTGCCAGCAGCCACGGACTGTCCGGCGGGAACTACGAGCAGTACTTC; CDR3aa: CASSHGLSGGNYEQYF
d_gene: TRBD1; j_gene: TRBJ1-2; abundance: -; v_gene: TRBV7-2; CDR3nt: TGTGCCAGCAGCCCGTTGACAGGGGGCAGTGGCTACACCTTC; CDR3aa: CASSPLTGGSGYTF
d_gene: -; j_gene: TRBJ1-6; abundance: -; v_gene: TRBV6-5; CDR3nt: TGTGCCAGCACCGGGACCTTCGGGGCGAGGTCACCCCTCCACTTT; CDR3aa: CASTGTFGARSPLHF
d_gene: -; j_gene: TRBJ1-1; abundance: -; v_gene: TRBV11-2; CDR3nt: TGTGCCAGCCGAGGGATTGGTAACACTGAAGCTTTCTTT; CDR3aa: CASRGIGNTEAFF
d_gene: -; j_gene: TRBJ1-1; abundance: -; v_gene: TRBV12-3/TRBV12-4; CDR3nt: TGTGCCAGCAGTTTAGAGGGGCGCGGTGAAGCTTTCTTT; CDR3aa: CASSLEGRGEAFF
d_gene: -; j_gene: TRBJ1-2; abundance: -; v_gene: TRBV27; CDR3nt: TGTGCCAGCAGTTTAAGTTTGGGGTTGGGCGGCTACACCTTC; CDR3aa: CASSLSLGLGGYTF
d_gene: TRBD1; j_gene: TRBJ2-7; abundance: -; v_gene: TRBV28; CDR3nt: TGTGCCAGCAGTTTTTTGATTAGCCTAGAGAACAGGGGCTCCTACGAGCAGTACTTC; CDR3aa: CASSFLISLENRGSYEQYF
d_gene: -; j_gene: TRBJ1-1; abundance: -; v_gene: TRBV10-2; CDR3nt: TGCGCCAGCAGCGAAAAGAAGGACAAGAACACTGAAGCTTTCTTT; CDR3aa: CASSEKKDKNTEAFF
d_gene: TRBD1; j_gene: TRBJ2-2; abundance: -; v_gene: TRBV10-3; CDR3nt: TGTGCCATCAGCGTTACAGGGGAGTGGAACACCGGGGAGCTGTTTTTT; CDR3aa: CAISVTGEWNTGELFF
d_gene: -; j_gene: TRBJ1-6; abundance: -; v_gene: TRBV11-2; CDR3nt: TGTGCCAGCAGCTTAAAGCTCGAAGAGGGTTCACCCCTCCACTTT; CDR3aa: CASSLKLEEGSPLHF
d_gene: -; j_gene: TRBJ2-7; abundance: -; v_gene: TRBV30; CDR3nt: TGTGCCTGGAGGGGGAGCGCCTACGAGCAGTACTTC; CDR3aa: CAWRGSAYEQYF
d_gene: -; j_gene: TRBJ1-1; abundance: -; v_gene: TRBV9; CDR3nt: TGTGCCAGCAGCCGTAGACCCTCCCAAGCGAACACTGAAGCTTTCTTT; CDR3aa: CASSRRPSQANTEAFF
d_gene: -; j_gene: TRBJ2-7; abundance: -; v_gene: TRBV5-4; CDR3nt: TGTGCCAGCAGCACCCCCTACGAGCAGTACTTC; CDR3aa: CASSTPYEQYF
d_gene: -; j_gene: TRBJ1-2; abundance: -; v_gene: TRBV6-5; CDR3nt: TGTGCCAGCACGTTCAAAGGTTGGGACTATGGCTACACCTTC; CDR3aa: CASTFKGWDYGYTF
d_gene: TRBD1; j_gene: TRBJ2-1; abundance: -; v_gene: TRBV7-9; CDR3nt: TGTGCCAGCAGCCCTCAGGGGGCAAAGCAGTTCTTC; CDR3aa: CASSPQGAKQFF
d_gene: -; j_gene: TRBJ2-6; abundance: -; v_gene: TRBV27; CDR3nt: TGTGCCAGCAGTTCCCCGGGACGTTCGTCATACGGGGCCAACGTCCTGACTTTC; CDR3aa: CASSSPGRSSYGANVLTF
d_gene: TRBD1; j_gene: TRBJ1-5; abundance: -; v_gene: TRBV18; CDR3nt: TGTGCCAGCTCATTGGACAGGGTGCAGTATAGCAATCAGCCCCAGCATTTT; CDR3aa: CASSLDRVQYSNQPQHF
d_gene: -; j_gene: TRBJ2-7; abundance: once; v_gene: TRBV7-2; CDR3nt: TGTGCCAGCAGCTTCGGCTCCTACGAGCAGTACTTC; CDR3aa: CASSFGSYEQYF